Listed here are 25 T cell receptor beta chains from one sample, sequenced in a study of cytomegalovirus exposure and HLA in healthy donors. A multiplex PCR was run with 60 Vbeta primers and 13 Jbeta primers. Using immunoSEQ multiplex PCR, the repertoire was profiled, and TCRdb retains in-frame clones only, with some absent. The profile covers 150,000 to 200,000 clones, with 70% to 80% appearing a single time and approximately 1.4% taken by the ten largest. Sequencing was carried out using PBMCs. The receptor source for this set is a woman aged 50 to 60 in good health and CMV-seronegative.

This rearrangement joins TRBV2 to TRBJ2-2; D gene unclear. The germline V and J ends were trimmed by 6 bases and 7 bases, with 12 bases remaining between them. CDR1 is SNHLY, CDR2 FYNNEI, per germline. The CDR3 has 13 residues. CDR3 sequence reads: CASRRASGGELFF. For the CDR3, the DNA is TGTGCCAGCAGACGTGCCTCGGGCGGGGAGCTGTTTTTT.

This chain connects TRBV6-6 to TRBJ1-2, with 9 bases that match TRBD1. Germline CDR1 MNHNY, CDR2 SVGAGI (reference sequence). There are 15 residues in the CDR3. The junction had 6 bases not matched to a gene; V was cut back by 5 bases and J by 2 bases. The CDR3 is CASSPQGASNYGYTF. CDR3 DNA sequence: TGTGCCAGCAGTCCACAGGGGGCGTCGAACTATGGCTACACCTTC.

The chain combines TRBV29-1 with TRBJ1-1; maybe TRBD1 (6 bases). CDR3 length: 14 residues. V was clipped by 4 bases and J by 0 bases, with 12 bases between them. CDR1 is SQVTM, CDR2 ANQGSEA, per germline. The CDR3, as DNA: TGCAGCGTTGGGTTCAGGGGCATGAACACTGAAGCTTTCTTT. Its protein is CSVGFRGMNTEAFF.

The chain is built from TRBV12-5 and TRBJ2-1, with TRBD2 matching over 11 bases. The germline V gene encodes CDR1 LGHNT and CDR2 FRNRAP. This CDR3 has 13 amino acids. V shed 5 bases, J shed 12 bases, and the junction held 6 bases outside the gene matches. The CDR3 sequence: CASGHSGRGWQFF. In nucleotides, the CDR3 is TGTGCTAGTGGTCATAGCGGGAGGGGTTGGCAGTTCTTC.

The V gene is TRBV9, the J gene TRBJ2-1, with a possible D match to TRBD1 (6 bases). CDR1 SGDLS and CDR2 YYNGEE come from the germline V gene. V was shortened by 0 bases and J by 0 bases, with 7 bases between the two germline ends. The CDR3 extends over 15 amino acids. The CDR3 reads CASSVGDTSYNEQFF. The CDR3 region has the DNA TGTGCCAGCAGCGTAGGGGACACCTCCTACAATGAGCAGTTCTTC.

The chain employs TRBV7-9 and TRBJ2-7; the match to TRBD2 covers 10 bases. In germline, CDR1 is SEHNR, CDR2 FQNEAQ (reference sequence). After removal of 3 bases from V and 1 base from J, the junction contained 15 bases not matched to a gene. This CDR3 is built from 19 residues. This CDR3 is CASSFRASGRNERSYEQYF. CDR3 DNA: TGTGCCAGCAGCTTTAGGGCTAGCGGGAGAAATGAGAGGTCCTACGAGCAGTACTTC.

This chain joins TRBV19 and TRBJ1-4; D is uncertain. This CDR3 has 16 amino acids. Per the germline V gene, CDR1 is LNHDA and CDR2 is SQIVND (reference sequence). The V and J ends lost 5 bases and 0 bases respectively, with 13 bases between them. CDR3 region: CASSPTPTPTNEKLFF. DNA for the CDR3: TGTGCCAGTAGTCCGACACCTACTCCAACTAATGAAAAACTGTTTTTT.

The rearrangement joins TRBV5-1 to TRBJ1-4; tentative D call: TRBD1 (5 bases). The ends were cut back, 7 bases at V and 7 bases at J, with 14 bases in the middle. The CDR3 sequence is 13 residues long. The germline V gene has CDR1 SGHRS and CDR2 YFSETQ. The CDR3 coding sequence is TGCGCCAGCTGGGGGGAAGGGAGTGAAAAACTGTTTTTT. Protein product: CASWGEGSEKLFF.

This chain uses TRBV15 with TRBJ2-7; D remains ambiguous. The CDR3 is 16 amino acids. Germline V gene data show CDR1 as LNHNV and CDR2 as YYDKDF (reference sequence). V shed 0 bases and J shed 3 bases, with 15 bases lying between them. CDR3 residues: CATSRDRATYIYEQYF. The CDR3 nucleotides are TGTGCCACCAGCAGAGATCGAGCGACTTACATCTACGAGCAGTACTTC.

The V and J genes are TRBV7-3 and TRBJ2-1; the match to TRBD1 covers 8 bases. The CDR3 is 16 amino acids. Germline assignment: CDR1 SGHTA and CDR2 FQGTGA. After removal of 4 bases from V and 7 bases from J, the junction contained 12 bases not matched to a gene. The DNA for the CDR3 is TGTGCCAGCAGCTCTACGACAGGGGTCGGTACGAATGAGCAGTTCTTC. Translation: CASSSTTGVGTNEQFF.

This clone came up a few times. The chain employs TRBV6-5 and TRBJ1-1, with D hard to call. There are 14 residues in the CDR3. V was clipped by 7 bases and J by 3 bases, with 15 bases between them. The germline V gene encodes CDR1 MNHEY and CDR2 SVGAGI. The CDR3 loop reads CASTLSSGYTEAFF. CDR3 nucleotide sequence: TGTGCCAGCACCCTTTCCTCGGGTTACACTGAAGCTTTCTTT.

The rearrangement joins TRBV19 to TRBJ2-5; weak D call: TRBD1 (7 bases). Germline V gives CDR1 LNHDA, CDR2 SQIVND (reference sequence). V shed 5 bases and J shed 5 bases, with 21 bases lying between them. The CDR3 loop spans 16 amino acids. The CDR3 DNA reads TGTGCCAGTAGTGACCCGGGACAGCGGGCAAGGGAGACCCAGTACTTC. Amino acids: CASSDPGQRARETQYF.

This clone has only one observation. The chain recombines TRBV7-9 with TRBJ1-2; D not resolved. CDR1 is SEHNR and CDR2 is FQNEAQ in the germline V gene (reference sequence). V dropped 5 bases and J dropped 2 bases, with 15 bases sitting between them. The length of the CDR3 is 15 residues. CDR3 amino acids: CASSPLRGANYGYTF. In DNA, the CDR3 is TGTGCCAGCAGCCCCCTCCGGGGAGCCAACTATGGCTACACCTTC. Complete variable domain (other parts from reference TRBV7-9 and TRBJ1-2): DTGVSQNPRHKITKRGQNVTFRCDPISEHNRLYWYRQTLGQGPEFLTYFQNEAQLEKSRLLSDRFSAERPKGSFSTLEIQRTEQGDSAMYLCASSPLRGANYGYTFGSGTRLTVV.

The V call is TRBV25-1, the J call TRBJ2-7, with TRBD2 matching 13 bases. Trimming at V came to 5 bases and at J to 1 base, leaving 8 bases not matched to a gene. The CDR3 totals 17 residues. Germline V gene data show CDR1 as MGHDK and CDR2 as SYGVNS. CDR3 region: CASSPLGGLAGSYEQYF. The CDR3 DNA reads TGTGCCAGCAGTCCACTTGGGGGACTAGCGGGATCCTACGAGCAGTACTTC.

V usage is TRBV2 and J usage is TRBJ1-5, with D unclear. The germline V and J ends were trimmed by 3 bases and 3 bases, with 12 bases remaining between them. The CDR3 runs to 15 residues. CDR1 is SNHLY and CDR2 is FYNNEI in the germline V gene. The CDR3 sequence: CASSEFQVVNQPQHF. CDR3 DNA sequence: TGTGCCAGCAGTGAGTTCCAGGTGGTCAATCAGCCCCAGCATTTT.

Comment on this clone: The junction does not match germline at one end; this may be a read error. The chain couples TRBV28 to TRBJ1-1; 7 positions match TRBD1. There are 14 residues in the CDR3. Germline V gene data show CDR1 as MDHEN and CDR2 as SYDVKM. CDR3 region: CASTFDRVKTEAFF. CDR3 nucleotide sequence: TGTGCCAGCACCTTCGACAGGGTGAAAACTGAAGCTTTCTTT.

This chain links TRBV6-1 with TRBJ2-1, with 7 positions matching TRBD2. Germline values: CDR1 MNHNS, CDR2 SASEGT. With 8 bases clipped from V and 4 bases from J, the junction kept 11 bases outside the gene matches. The CDR3 spans 15 residues. The CDR3 nucleotides read TGTGCCAGCGGGAAGACTAGCCCGTCGTACAATGAGCAGTTCTTC. Translated: CASGKTSPSYNEQFF.

V usage is TRBV7-6 and J usage is TRBJ2-5; 8 bases are a match to TRBD1. The CDR3 runs to 15 residues. Trimming took 0 bases from V and 4 from J; bases not matched to a gene: 4. CDR1 is SGHVS and CDR2 is FNYEAQ in the germline V gene. CDR3 region: CASSLAQGAPETQYF. Here the CDR3 DNA reads TGTGCCAGCAGCTTAGCTCAGGGGGCACCAGAGACCCAGTACTTC. The complete variable domain, with remaining parts taken from reference TRBV7-6 and TRBJ2-5, reads GAGVSQSPRYKVTKRGQDVALRCDPISGHVSLYWYRQALGQGPEFLTYFNYEAQQDKSGLPNDRFSAERPEGSISTLTIQRTEQRDSAMYRCASSLAQGAPETQYFGPGTRLLVL.

The rearrangement links TRBV7-8 to TRBJ2-7; possibly TRBD2 for D (5 bases). V was cut by 3 bases and J by 4 bases, with 13 bases left in between. The germline CDR1 and CDR2 sequences are SGHVS and FQNEAQ. This CDR3 spans 14 amino acids. The CDR3 DNA sequence: TGTGCCAGCAGCTTGGGCAGTGAGCGGTACGAGCAGTACTTC. Amino acid sequence: CASSLGSERYEQYF. The full variable domain, completed using reference TRBV7-8 and TRBJ2-7, is GAGVSQSPRYKVAKRGQDVALRCDPISGHVSLFWYQQALGQGPEFLTYFQNEAQLDKSGLPSDRFFAERPEGSVSTLKIQRTQQEDSAVYLCASSLGSERYEQYFGPGTRLTVT.

The CDR3 region is CASSERGLSGNTIYF. The DNA of the CDR3 is TGTGCCAGCAGTGAGAGGGGGCTCTCTGGAAACACCATATATTTT. The rearrangement links TRBV2 to TRBJ1-3, with 7 bases matching TRBD1. The CDR3 extends over 15 amino acids. The V segment lost 3 bases and the J segment 0 bases; nucleotides outside the gene matches: 2. In germline, CDR1 is SNHLY, CDR2 FYNNEI.

The V call is TRBV6-1, the J call TRBJ2-1, with 8 bases aligning to TRBD1. Trimming cost V 2 bases and J 4 bases; bases outside gene matches: 7. Germline V gene data show CDR1 as MNHNS and CDR2 as SASEGT. This CDR3 spans 16 amino acids. CDR3 in DNA: TGTGCCAGCAGTGAATTACGGACAGGGCTTTACAATGAGCAGTTCTTC. It encodes CASSELRTGLYNEQFF.

The chain employs TRBV4-3 and TRBJ2-3, with a weak D call TRBD2 (5 bases). From germline, CDR1 is LGHNA and CDR2 YSLEER. V lost 0 bases, J lost 2 bases, and 9 bases lay in between. The CDR3 spans 15 residues. CDR3 in DNA: TGCGCCAGCAGCCAAGAAGGGAGATTCACAGATACGCAGTATTTT. This sequence encodes CASSQEGRFTDTQYF.

This clone was observed once. CDR3 sequence: CASSPAGSTDTQYF. For the CDR3, the DNA is TGTGCCAGCAGTCCCGCAGGGAGCACAGATACGCAGTATTTT. The chain carries TRBV28 and TRBJ2-3; tentative D call: TRBD1 (5 bases). Trimming removed 5 bases from V and 0 bases from J, with 9 bases in between. CDR1 and CDR2 (germline): MDHEN, SYDVKM. This CDR3 has 14 amino acids.

In DNA form, the CDR3 reads TGTGCCAGCAGCTCGCGACAGGGGCAGAACACTGAAGCTTTCTTT. This sequence encodes CASSSRQGQNTEAFF. The chain recombines TRBV11-1 with TRBJ1-1; 8 positions match TRBD1. J lost 1 base, V lost 4 bases, and 5 bases had no gene match. Germline CDR1 is SGHAT and CDR2 is FQDESV (reference sequence). This CDR3 is built from 15 residues.

This chain connects TRBV7-2 to TRBJ1-3; no clear D. With 4 bases removed from V and 4 bases from J, the gap between germline ends came to 8 bases. CDR1 is SGHTA and CDR2 is FQGNSA in the germline V gene. CDR3 length: 13 amino acids. The CDR3 coding sequence is TGTGCCAGCAGCTCCCCCCTCGGAAACACCATATATTTT. The encoded protein is CASSSPLGNTIYF.